This entry concerns a single TCR beta chain. These data come from a study of blood T cell repertoires in COVID-19. Background on the study: Acute and convalescent COVID-19 specimens originated in the United States, Italy and Spain. Sources were T cells, B-cell-depleted T cells, or PBMCs; the material itself was cDNA or gDNA.

The CDR3 is 12 amino acids. Deletions cut 4 bases from V and 12 bases from J, with 13 bases between. CDR1 is SGHVT, CDR2 SQSDAQ, per germline. Study processing details: Scientists estimated how many nucleated cells there were by amplifying reference gene primers. The method was immunoSEQ multiplex PCR; TCRdb's version includes in-frame clones alone and lacks a portion of them. V and J calls and clone size are copied from that table; D and trimming were computed from the DNA. The sample yields 90,000 to 100,000 clones, nearly 90% seen once. The sequence was obtained from a man aged 65 to 79 with acute or convalescent COVID-19. Specimen: peripheral blood. J is TRBJ2-1 and V is TRBV7-4; D remains unclear. CDR3 amino acids: CASSYTAPRQFF. The CDR3, as DNA: TGTGCCAGCAGCTACACCGCACCCCGGCAGTTCTTC.